The 7 T cell receptor beta chains below all came from one sample that was sequenced in a study of shared clonotypes between healthy human individuals. Naive CD8 cells lacked CD45RO and underwent positive selection for CCR7, leaving out terminally differentiated effector memory CD45RA+ cells. The assay was immunoSEQ multiplex PCR, and TCRdb's table has in-frame clones only and misses some. The profile covers under 850,000 clones, with over 90% appearing a single time and 24% taken by the ten largest. Material for sequencing was naive CD8+ T cells sorted from blood. The source is a man aged 30-40 years in good health.

Here the CDR3 DNA reads TGTGCCAGCAGCCAGAGCCCTTACGAGCAGTACTTC. Protein: CASSQSPYEQYF. V and J are TRBV14 and TRBJ2-7; D not resolved. Looked up from germline, CDR1 is SGHDN and CDR2 is FVKESK. The CDR3 extends over 12 amino acids. Trimming pared 3 bases from V and 4 bases from J, leaving 7 bases between.

The table lists this clone with a count of one. CDR3 DNA: TGCGCCAGCAGTGGGGGGTTAGCGGGCACCGGGGAGCTGTTTTTT. It yields the protein CASSGGLAGTGELFF. V and J are TRBV10-1 and TRBJ2-2, with 7 bases matching TRBD2. The V and J ends lost 4 bases and 4 bases, in that order; junction bases with no gene match: 6. CDR1 and CDR2 (germline): WNHNN, SYGVQD (reference sequence). This CDR3 is built from 15 residues.

The chain employs TRBV11-2 and TRBJ2-7; D gene ambiguous. The CDR3 sequence is 14 residues long. Germline CDR1 and CDR2: SGHAT and FQNNGV. V was shortened by 1 base and J by 3 bases, with 10 bases between the two germline ends. CDR3 loop: CASSLVRVNYEQYF. The CDR3 DNA is TGTGCCAGCAGCTTAGTCCGGGTCAACTACGAGCAGTACTTC.

In this sample, this clone turned up once. The rearrangement joins TRBV10-3 to TRBJ1-2; 7 bases line up with TRBD1. There are 16 residues in the CDR3. CDR1 and CDR2 (germline): ENHRY, SYGVKD. V lost 0 bases and J lost 6; bases outside the gene matches: 10. The CDR3 nucleotides read TGTGCCATCAGTGAGTCTGTCCCCGGAACAGGGGATGGCTACACCTTC. Protein sequence: CAISESVPGTGDGYTF.

The CDR3 coding sequence is TGTGCCAGCTACTCAGGGGTGGCAGGCGGCTACACCTTC. It translates to CASYSGVAGGYTF. The V call is TRBV28, the J call TRBJ1-2; weak D call: TRBD1 (6 bases). The germline gives CDR1 MDHEN, CDR2 SYDVKM. The CDR3 loop spans 13 amino acids. The V end lost 8 bases, the J end lost 8 bases, and 18 bases lay between the germline ends.

This chain uses TRBV28 with TRBJ1-4; possible D gene TRBD1, 6 bases. The V gene lost 6 bases and the J gene lost 8 bases, with 16 bases spanning the gap. This CDR3 region has 14 residues. Germline CDR1 and CDR2: MDHEN and SYDVKM. This CDR3 is CASSSRTGSEKLFF. CDR3 coding DNA: TGTGCCAGCAGCTCCAGAACAGGGTCCGAAAAACTGTTTTTT. Based on the CDR3 plus reference TRBV28 and TRBJ1-4, the full variable domain is DVKVTQSSRYLVKRTGEKVFLECVQDMDHENMFWYRQDPGLGLRLIYFSYDVKMKEKGDIPEGYSVSREKKERFSLILESASTNQTSMYLCASSSRTGSEKLFFGSGTQLSVL.

The genes are TRBV19 and TRBJ2-1, with TRBD2 matching over 12 bases. Germline trimming cut 7 bases from V and 3 bases from J; bases unmatched to any gene: 4. Germline V gene sequence: CDR1 LNHDA, CDR2 SQIVND (reference sequence). This CDR3 has 15 amino acids. CDR3 in DNA: TGTGCCAGTACCCAACTAGCGGGAGGCTACAATGAGCAGTTCTTC. This sequence encodes CASTQLAGGYNEQFF.